Listed here are 18 T cell receptor beta chains from one sample, sequenced in a study of blood T cells in healthy people across ages. Alongside a J-beta primer mix, a sample-barcoded 5' primer served in a second PCR lasting roughly 7 to 12 cycles. TCRdb analysed the 5' RACE reads with MiXCR anew, one entry per CDR3 protein. The sample consists of fewer than 700,000 distinct CDR3 sequences, about 45% of them appearing once. Material for sequencing was blood. These receptor sequences come from a man aged 80 or over in good health.

This clonotype has more than one count but fewer than ten. The chain combines TRBV5-1 with TRBJ2-3; tentative D call: TRBD2 (5 bases). The CDR3 runs 15 residues. Trimming left V 0 bases short and J 3 bases short, with 11 bases between. Germline CDR1 reads SGHRS; CDR2 reads YFSETQ. The CDR3 is CASSLEGRETDTQYF. The CDR3 DNA reads as TGCGCCAGCAGCTTGGAAGGACGGGAAACAGATACGCAGTATTTT.

The chain recombines TRBV7-9 with TRBJ2-1, with 12 nucleotides matching TRBD2. The germline gives CDR1 SEHNR, CDR2 FQNEAQ (reference sequence). This CDR3 has 16 amino acids. Losses at the gene ends were 5 bases for V and 7 bases for J; bases not matched to a gene: 9. The CDR3 region is CASSNRLAGVVNEQFF. In DNA, the CDR3 is TGTGCCAGCAGCAACCGACTAGCGGGAGTGGTTAATGAGCAGTTCTTC. Full variable domain (remainder filled in from reference TRBV7-9 and TRBJ2-1): DTGVSQNPRHKITKRGQNVTFRCDPISEHNRLYWYRQTLGQGPEFLTYFQNEAQLEKSRLLSDRFSAERPKGSFSTLEIQRTEQGDSAMYLCASSNRLAGVVNEQFFGPGTRLTVL.

Ten or more counts support this clonotype. The chain joins TRBV7-9 to TRBJ2-7, with D unclear. The CDR3 is 14 amino acids. The V end was cut by 5 bases, the J end by 3 bases, with 14 bases between. Germline V gene lookup returns CDR1 SEHNR and CDR2 FQNEAQ (reference sequence). The CDR3 sequence: CASSVERVYYEQYF. The DNA for the CDR3 is TGTGCCAGCAGCGTTGAAAGGGTCTACTACGAGCAGTACTTC.

V and J are TRBV24-1 and TRBJ2-3; the D gene is possibly TRBD2 (6 bases). This CDR3 has 15 residues. Germline lookup yields CDR1 KGHDR and CDR2 SFDVKD. V was trimmed by 4 bases and J by 8 bases, leaving 18 bases between them. CDR3 nucleotides: TGTGCCACCAGTGACCCAGGAGGGGTGTGGGCTACGCAGTATTTT. It encodes CATSDPGGVWATQYF.

The gene calls are TRBV7-9 and TRBJ2-5; D is undetermined. CDR1 and CDR2 (germline): SEHNR, FQNEAQ (reference sequence). The CDR3 is 16 residues long. The V end lost 5 bases, the J end lost 2 bases, and 18 bases lay between the germline ends. The CDR3 nucleotides read TGTGCCAGCAGCCCGCCGGGTCACCGAACACAAGAGACCCAGTACTTC. This sequence encodes CASSPPGHRTQETQYF.

This clonotype has only a few counts. The CDR3 sequence is CASSPGRAVNEQFF. In DNA form, the CDR3 reads TGTGCCAGCAGTCCTGGCAGGGCGGTCAATGAGCAGTTCTTC. This chain links TRBV6-2 or TRBV6-3 with TRBJ2-1; tentative D call: TRBD1 (5 bases). V dropped 5 bases and J dropped 6 bases, with 14 bases sitting between them. The CDR3 loop spans 14 amino acids. Germline V gene lookup returns CDR1 MNHEY and CDR2 SVGEGT.

This sequence joins TRBV7-2 and TRBJ2-1; 12 bases are a match to TRBD2. The length of the CDR3 is 18 residues. The junction had 10 bases not matched to a gene; V was cut back by 6 bases and J by 1 base. Looked up from germline, CDR1 is SGHTA and CDR2 is FQGNSA. CDR3 in DNA: TGTGCCAGCAGTTCAACTAGCGGGAGGAGGTGGTCCTACAATGAGCAGTTCTTC. Residues: CASSSTSGRRWSYNEQFF.

In its sample, this clonotype was seen once. The rearrangement joins TRBV6-6 to TRBJ2-1; the D call may be TRBD1 or TRBD2 (5 bases each). Trimming took off 5 bases at V and 8 bases at J, with 10 bases between the two ends. CDR1 MNHNY and CDR2 SVGAGI come from the germline V gene (reference sequence). The CDR3 has 12 amino acids. DNA for the CDR3: TGTGCCAGCAGTAAAGAGGGGTATGAGCAGTTCTTC. Amino acids: CASSKEGYEQFF.

V gene TRBV7-9 combines with J gene TRBJ1-6; D unresolved. V lost 4 bases, J lost 13 bases, and 5 bases lay in between. This CDR3 is 10 amino acids long. CDR1 SEHNR and CDR2 FQNEAQ come from the germline V gene (reference sequence). The CDR3 DNA reads as TGTGCCAGCAGCTCCCTTCCCCTCCACTTT. Its translation is CASSSLPLHF.

J is TRBJ2-1 and V is TRBV7-9; unclear D gene. CDR1 SEHNR and CDR2 FQNEAQ come from the germline V gene (reference sequence). Trimming pared 4 bases from V and 5 bases from J, leaving 15 bases between. This CDR3 comprises 15 residues. In DNA form, the CDR3 reads TGTGCCAGCAGCTGGCGAAAGGGCTTTGACAATGAGCAGTTCTTC. Its protein is CASSWRKGFDNEQFF.

Turning to this clonotype: At one boundary the junction diverges from the germline segment, which might be a read error. The CDR3 bases are TGTGCCAGCAGTTTATACACCGGGTCGGCGAACCCTGAAGCTTTCTTT. Its translation: CASSLYTGSANPEAFF. The V and J genes are TRBV12-3 or TRBV12-4 and TRBJ1-1; D is unclear. This CDR3 is built from 16 residues.

This chain joins TRBV28 and TRBJ2-1, with D possibly being TRBD1 (6 bases). The V gene lost 5 bases and the J gene lost 3 bases, with 17 bases spanning the gap. Germline CDR1 is MDHEN and CDR2 is SYDVKM. The CDR3 is made up of 16 amino acids. CDR3 loop: CASSPWDKGIYNEQFF. DNA of the CDR3: TGTGCCAGCAGTCCTTGGGACAAGGGCATCTACAATGAGCAGTTCTTC.

This clonotype was seen only a few times. This chain uses TRBV20-1 with TRBJ1-5; perhaps TRBD1 as D (5 bases). CDR3 size: 14 residues. The germline V gene has CDR1 DFQATT and CDR2 SNEGSKA (reference sequence). Trimming pared 2 bases from V and 1 base from J, leaving 9 bases between. Here the CDR3 reads CSARLQGSNQPQHF. The CDR3 DNA sequence: TGCAGTGCTAGACTCCAGGGAAGCAATCAGCCCCAGCATTTT.

This clonotype was seen a single time. This chain connects TRBV27 to TRBJ1-6, with D maybe TRBD1 (6 bases). This CDR3 is built from 19 residues. In germline, CDR1 is MNHEY, CDR2 SMNVEV (reference sequence). V lost 5 bases, J lost 5 bases, and 25 bases lay in between. CDR3 sequence reads: CASSPNSLVGGPNNSPLHF. As DNA, the CDR3 is TGTGCCAGCAGTCCTAACTCTCTAGTCGGGGGGCCCAATAATTCACCCCTCCACTTT.

The chain has TRBV7-3 and TRBJ2-1, with TRBD2 matching over 8 bases. Germline V CDR1 and CDR2: SGHTA, FQGTGA. The CDR3 is made up of 14 amino acids. Unmatched junction bases numbered 9, after V lost 5 bases and J lost 9 bases. In nucleotides, the CDR3 is TGTGCCAGCAGCATCGCCGGGAGGGCTCTTGAGCAGTTCTTC. This encodes CASSIAGRALEQFF. Filled out from reference TRBV7-3 and TRBJ2-1, the complete variable domain reads GAGVSQTPSNKVTEKGKYVELRCDPISGHTALYWYRQSLGQGPEFLIYFQGTGAADDSGLPNDRFFAVRPEGSVSTLKIQRTERGDSAVYLCASSIAGRALEQFFGPGTRLTVL.

This chain uses TRBV9 with TRBJ2-7, with a weak D call TRBD2 (6 bases). Germline CDR1 SGDLS, CDR2 YYNGEE. This CDR3 is built from 16 residues. V shed 3 bases and J shed 4 bases, with 20 bases lying between them. CDR3 sequence reads: CASSAAVGSGVYEQYF. The CDR3 coding sequence is TGTGCCAGCAGCGCCGCTGTCGGTAGCGGAGTTTACGAGCAGTACTTC. The variable domain in full, completed from reference TRBV9 and TRBJ2-7, reads DSGVTQTPKHLITATGQRVTLRCSPRSGDLSVYWYQQSLDQGLQFLIQYYNGEERAKGNILERFSAQQFPDLHSELNLSSLELGDSALYFCASSAAVGSGVYEQYFGPGTRLTVT.

The V gene is TRBV4-3, the J gene TRBJ2-7; 10 bases map to TRBD2. Germline loops: CDR1 LGHNA, CDR2 YSLEER. The CDR3 totals 17 residues. Trimming removed 4 bases from V and 3 bases from J; junction bases left unmatched: 12. This chain's CDR3 is CASSRYLAGEGSYEQYF. The CDR3, as DNA: TGCGCCAGCAGCCGCTACCTAGCGGGAGAAGGGAGCTACGAGCAGTACTTC.

The CDR3 sequence is CASSPSARAHEQFF. The CDR3, as DNA: TGTGCCAGCAGTCCCTCTGCTAGGGCCCATGAGCAGTTCTTC. This rearrangement joins TRBV28 to TRBJ2-1; the D is unclear. V lost 5 bases, J lost 8 bases, and 16 bases lay in between. The CDR3 extends over 14 amino acids. From germline, CDR1 is MDHEN and CDR2 SYDVKM.